The rows below give T cell receptor beta chains drawn from one sample of a study of blood T cells in healthy people across ages. From the 5' RACE reads, TCRdb called clonotypes with MiXCR, one entry per CDR3 protein. Of around 700,000 distinct CDR3 sequences in the sample, around a quarter were seen once. The sample also formed part of further work on T cells of mothers and their children.

The sample comprised blood. Source of these receptors: a boy younger than 18 in good health. The CDR3 runs from the conserved cysteine through the conserved F or W. The order of the fields is J gene, clone size, V gene, D gene, CDR3 DNA, CDR3 protein. The D gene is left open where the match is weak. Rows give clone size only sometimes, using once, few, many, or a class for an expanded clone.

>TRBJ2-3|few|TRBV5-1|TRBD2
TGCGCCAGCAGCTTGGAGCGGGGGGGACCAGATACGCAGTATTTT
CASSLERGGPDTQYF
>TRBJ2-7|few|TRBV7-8|TRBD1
TGTGCCAGCAGTTTGGGACAGGGTCGAGAGCAGTACTTC
CASSLGQGREQYF
>TRBJ1-4|-|TRBV5-1|-
TGCGCCAGCAGCTTGGTAGCTGGATCGACCACACGCTGGAAAGAAAAACTGTTTTTT
CASSLVAGSTTRWKEKLFF
>TRBJ2-7|-|TRBV2|-
TGTGCCAGCAGTGATCGGACAGTTTCCGCCTACGAGCAGTACTTC
CASSDRTVSAYEQYF
>TRBJ2-7|few|TRBV12-3/TRBV12-4|-
TGTGCCACCGGACATTTATCCCACGAGCAGTACTTC
CATGHLSHEQYF
>TRBJ2-1|-|TRBV6-5|TRBD2
TGTGCCAGCAGTTATTTCCCCTTGACTAGCGGGAGCCTTTACAATGAGCAGTTCTTC
CASSYFPLTSGSLYNEQFF
>TRBJ2-5|many|TRBV20-1|-
TGCAGTGCACACCTGGGCCAAGAGACCCAGTACTTC
CSAHLGQETQYF
>TRBJ2-1|-|TRBV12-3/TRBV12-4|-
TGTGCCAGCAGTTTAATGGTAGGTGAGCAGTTCTTC
CASSLMVGEQFF
>TRBJ2-1|-|TRBV28|-
TGTGCCAGCAGTTTGCAAGGTATGGGAAATGAGCAGTTCTTC
CASSLQGMGNEQFF
>TRBJ2-1|-|TRBV12-3/TRBV12-4|TRBD2
TGTGCCAGCAGTTTTTTTTATAGCGGGGGGGACAATGAGCAGTTCTTC
CASSFFYSGGDNEQFF
>TRBJ2-5|few|TRBV28|TRBD2
TGTGCCAGCAGTTTAGTGCTAGCGGGACGCCTGCCAGCTTCCCAAGAGACCCAGTACTTC
CASSLVLAGRLPASQETQYF
>TRBJ2-7|-|TRBV2|TRBD2
TGTGCCAGCAGTGGACTAGCGGGCCGCTACGAGCAGTACTTC
CASSGLAGRYEQYF
>TRBJ2-3|-|TRBV11-3|TRBD2
TGTGCCAGCAGCTTAGTAGCGGGGGTCACAGATACGCAGTATTTT
CASSLVAGVTDTQYF
>TRBJ2-5|-|TRBV3-1|-
TGTGCCAGCAGCGCGTGGCTAGCTGTTCCGGAGACCCAGTACTTC
CASSAWLAVPETQYF
>TRBJ1-5|-|TRBV27|TRBD1
TGTGCCACCTCACCAGGGGGGGCGGGCAATCAGCCCCAGCATTTT
CATSPGGAGNQPQHF
>TRBJ2-1|-|TRBV12-3/TRBV12-4|-
TGTGCCAGTTGTAAGAGGGCCGCCTACAATGAGCAGTTCTTC
CASCKRAAYNEQFF
>TRBJ2-7|few|TRBV7-2|-
TGTGCCAGCAGCTTAGACTATGGCGGGGAGCAGTACTTC
CASSLDYGGEQYF
>TRBJ1-5|few|TRBV3-1|-
TGTGCCAGCAGCCAACAAGATCAACCACGTTGGCCCCAGCATTTT
CASSQQDQPRWPQHF
>TRBJ2-5|few|TRBV7-2|-
TGTGCCAGCAGCTCCAACCGGGACGAAGAGACCCAGTACTTC
CASSSNRDEETQYF
>TRBJ2-1|-|TRBV5-1|TRBD2
TGCGCCAGCAGCTACGGACTAGCGGGGTATGAGCAGTTCTTC
CASSYGLAGYEQFF
>TRBJ2-3|-|TRBV2|TRBD2
TGTGCCAGCAGTGGACTAGCGGGGGAAACAGATACGCAGTATTTT
CASSGLAGETDTQYF
>TRBJ2-5|few|TRBV7-9|TRBD1
TGTGCCAGCTCGACAGGGTCTTTTGTTCGGCAAGAGACCCAGTACTTC
CASSTGSFVRQETQYF
>TRBJ2-5|-|TRBV7-6|-
TGTGCCAGCAGCCAGGCGCCGGTGCGGGAGACCCAGTACTTC
CASSQAPVRETQYF
>TRBJ1-2|few|TRBV12-3/TRBV12-4|TRBD1
TGTGCCAGCAGTCCCGGGGCAGGGGGCAACTATGGCTACACCTTC
CASSPGAGGNYGYTF
>TRBJ2-6|few|TRBV6-2/TRBV6-3|-
TGTGCCAGCAGCTTTGAACCGATCTCTGGGGCCAACGTCCTGACTTTC
CASSFEPISGANVLTF
>TRBJ2-1|few|TRBV15|TRBD2
TGTGCCACCAGCACCGGGACTAGCGGGAGAAACAATGAGCAGTTCTTC
CATSTGTSGRNNEQFF
>TRBJ2-1|few|TRBV5-1|-
TGCGCCAGCAGCTTGGTTTGGGCTGGGAATGAGCAGTTCTTC
CASSLVWAGNEQFF
>TRBJ2-3|-|TRBV7-2|-
TGTGCCAGCAGCTCCGGGTACGGGAGCACAGATACGCAGTATTTT
CASSSGYGSTDTQYF
>TRBJ2-3|few|TRBV15|-
TGTGCCACCAAATCAGCACTCCTAGGAATCACAGATACGCAGTATTTT
CATKSALLGITDTQYF
>TRBJ2-7|-|TRBV7-9|-
TGTGCCAGCAGCTCCGGGAGCTTTTACGAGCAGTACTTC
CASSSGSFYEQYF
>TRBJ1-2|-|TRBV7-2|-
TGTGCCAGCAGCCTCAGTGCCCTCTATGGCTACACCTTC
CASSLSALYGYTF
>TRBJ2-5|once|TRBV6-2/TRBV6-3|-
TGTGCCAGCAGCCTTACCCACCCTCCCGGGGAAGAGACCCAGTACTTC
CASSLTHPPGEETQYF
>TRBJ1-4|-|TRBV5-1|-
TGCGCCAGCAGCTTCGGCGGAGGGGAAGAAAAACTGTTTTTT
CASSFGGGEEKLFF
>TRBJ2-7|-|TRBV28|TRBD2
TGTGCCAGCAGTAAGGGGACTAGCGGGGGCCCCATCGGCTACGAGCAGTACTTC
CASSKGTSGGPIGYEQYF
>TRBJ1-1|-|TRBV29-1|-
TGCAGCGCCTCAGCGGTATTGAACACTGAAGCTTTCTTT
CSASAVLNTEAFF
>TRBJ2-5|once|TRBV12-3/TRBV12-4|TRBD2
TGTGCCAGCAGTTTTCTTAGCGGGGGGGCGCGGGGTAGTGAGACCCAGTACTTC
CASSFLSGGARGSETQYF
>TRBJ2-2|-|TRBV15|TRBD2
TGTGCCACCAGCACAACTAGCGGTGAGGACACCGGGGAGCTGTTTTTT
CATSTTSGEDTGELFF
>TRBJ2-1|few|TRBV5-6|-
TGTGCCAGCAGCTTGGATGGGCAGGGTCACCACAATGAGCAGTTCTTC
CASSLDGQGHHNEQFF
>TRBJ2-7|-|TRBV7-2|-
TGTGCCAGCAGCTTAAAGGTAATCTACGAGCAGTACTTC
CASSLKVIYEQYF
>TRBJ2-1|-|TRBV6-4|-
TGTGCCAGCAGTGACTCAAGGGGGGAGACCAATGAGCAGTTCTTC
CASSDSRGETNEQFF
>TRBJ2-7|-|TRBV7-2|TRBD2
TGTGCCAGCAGCCAATATGGGGGGGACCAAAACTACGAGCAGTACTTC
CASSQYGGDQNYEQYF
>TRBJ2-7|-|TRBV3-1|-
TGTGCCAGCAGCCAAGATAACGTCGAGCAGTACTTC
CASSQDNVEQYF
>TRBJ1-6|-|TRBV3-1|-
TGTGCCAGCAGCCCAGAACCGCCAGGGTTTGTGAATTCACCCCTCCACTTT
CASSPEPPGFVNSPLHF
>TRBJ2-1|once|TRBV5-1|TRBD1
TGCGCCAGCAGCGGGTATAGGACAGGGTGGGGAAATGATGAGCAGTTCTTC
CASSGYRTGWGNDEQFF
>TRBJ1-2|few|TRBV9|-
TGTGCCAGCAGCGTAAGTCGCGGGATTGGGTATGGCTACACCTTC
CASSVSRGIGYGYTF
>TRBJ1-2|-|TRBV13|-
TGTGCCAGCAGCTTAAAAGGCGTGAGCTCGAGCTACACCTTC
CASSLKGVSSSYTF
>TRBJ2-7|-|TRBV29-1|TRBD1
TGCAGCGTTGACGTGGGGACAGGGGTAGGAGAGCAGTACTTC
CSVDVGTGVGEQYF
>TRBJ2-6|-|TRBV7-8|TRBD1
TGTGCCACACAGGGGTTGGGGGCCAACGTCCTGACTTTC
CATQGLGANVLTF
>TRBJ2-1|-|TRBV20-1|-
TGCAGTGCTAGAGATGTGAGGGCCCCAAGCTCCTACAATGAGCAGTTCTTC
CSARDVRAPSSYNEQFF
>TRBJ1-4|-|TRBV20-1|TRBD1
TGCAGTGCTAGACCGGGACAGGGGGGAAAACTGTTTTTT
CSARPGQGGKLFF
>TRBJ2-5|-|TRBV6-5|-
TGTGCCAGCAGTTACTCGATTCGGCCCGAATTCCCCGGAGAGACCCAGTACTTC
CASSYSIRPEFPGETQYF
>TRBJ2-7|once|TRBV5-1|TRBD2
TGCGCCAGCGGCCCCCTGGCGGGAGGGCCCTACGAGCAGTACTTC
CASGPLAGGPYEQYF